This TCR beta chain was captured in a study of T-cell reconstitution after alpha-beta-depleted transplantation in children. Unique molecular identifiers were incorporated into the prepared TCRbeta library. TCRdb reanalysed the PCR reads using MiXCR and keeps one entry per CDR3 protein. Here the sample spans several thousand distinct CDR3 sequences, 22% being singletons. Notes on the study in general: For some patients, TCRbeta diversity was high at day 60 because of recipient T cells and thymic progenitors that survived. T cells produced anew were the main source of T-cell counts and diversity one year after transplant.

The junction had 15 bases not matched to a gene; V was cut back by 4 bases and J by 9 bases. Germline-derived CDR1 and CDR2 are LGHNA and YNFKEQ. The CDR3 length is 17 residues. For this clonotype: Its antigen remains unidentified.

The specimen comprised PBMCs, mostly from graft donor cells, sampled 60 days after TCRalphabeta/CD19-depleted stem cell transplant. This clonotype was sampled from a male patient between 2 and 15 years old who had a stem cell transplant for acute lymphoblastic leukemia, so the T cells may come from the graft donor. J is TRBJ2-1 and V is TRBV4-2; 10 bases line up with TRBD2. The CDR3 loop is CASSPGLAGDIDSEQFF. CDR3 nucleotides: TGTGCCAGCAGCCCCGGGCTAGCGGGAGATATCGACAGTGAGCAGTTCTTC.